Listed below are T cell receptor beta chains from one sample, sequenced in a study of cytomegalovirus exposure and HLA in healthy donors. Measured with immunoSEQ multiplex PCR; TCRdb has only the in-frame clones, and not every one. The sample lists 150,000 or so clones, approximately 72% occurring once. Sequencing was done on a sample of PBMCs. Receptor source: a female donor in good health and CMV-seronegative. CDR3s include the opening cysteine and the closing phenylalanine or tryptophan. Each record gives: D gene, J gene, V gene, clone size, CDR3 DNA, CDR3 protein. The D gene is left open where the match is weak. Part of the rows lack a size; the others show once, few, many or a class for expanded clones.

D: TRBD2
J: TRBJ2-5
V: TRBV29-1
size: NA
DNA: TGCAGCGTTGGAGCGGGAGCTGAGACCCAGTACTTC
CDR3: CSVGAGAETQYF

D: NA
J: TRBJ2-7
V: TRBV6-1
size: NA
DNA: TGTGCCAGCAGTGAAGCGCAGGTGGATTTCTACGAGCAGTACTTC
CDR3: CASSEAQVDFYEQYF

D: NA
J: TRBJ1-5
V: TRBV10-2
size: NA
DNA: TGCGCCAGCAGTGCTGCGGGGTCTCAGGTACAGCATTTT
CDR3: CASSAAGSQVQHF

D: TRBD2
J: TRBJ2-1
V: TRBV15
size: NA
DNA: TGTGCCACCAGCGCCCCGGGGGGGCGCAATGAGCAGTTCTTC
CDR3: CATSAPGGRNEQFF

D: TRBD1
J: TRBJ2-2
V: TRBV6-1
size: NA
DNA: TGTGCCAGCAGGCCGGGACAGGGCGAGGCCGGGGAGCTGTTTTTT
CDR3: CASRPGQGEAGELFF

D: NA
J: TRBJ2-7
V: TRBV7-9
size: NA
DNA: TGTGCCAGCAGCTTAGTAATCTACGAGCAGTACTTC
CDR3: CASSLVIYEQYF

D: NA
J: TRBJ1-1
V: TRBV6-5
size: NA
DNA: TGTGCCAGCAGCACCAGCGGGGCTGAAGCTTTCTTT
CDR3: CASSTSGAEAFF

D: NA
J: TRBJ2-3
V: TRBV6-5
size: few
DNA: TGTGCCAGCAGGTGGCCTTATACGCAGTATTTT
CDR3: CASRWPYTQYF

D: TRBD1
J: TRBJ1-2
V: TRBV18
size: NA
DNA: TGTGCCAGCTCCCGACAGGGAGGCGATAACTATGGCTACACCTTC
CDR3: CASSRQGGDNYGYTF

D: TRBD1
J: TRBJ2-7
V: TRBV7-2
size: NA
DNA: TGTGCCAGCAGCTCCGGGACAGCGACCTACGAGCAGTACTTC
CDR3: CASSSGTATYEQYF

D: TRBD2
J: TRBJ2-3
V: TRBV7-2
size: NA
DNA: TGTGCCAGCAGCTTCACTAGCGGGAGTGGCGATACGCAGTATTTT
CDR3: CASSFTSGSGDTQYF

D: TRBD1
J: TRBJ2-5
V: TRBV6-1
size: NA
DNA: TGTGCCAGCACCCCCGGGACAGGGGGGATAGAGACCCAGTACTTC
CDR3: CASTPGTGGIETQYF

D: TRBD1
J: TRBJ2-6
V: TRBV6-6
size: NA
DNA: TGTGCCAGCAGTCGGGACAGCTCTGGGGCCAACGTCCTGACTTTC
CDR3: CASSRDSSGANVLTF

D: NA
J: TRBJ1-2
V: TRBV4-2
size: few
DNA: TGTGCCAGCAGCCAAGAAAGCACAGAAGGCGACTATGGCTACACCTTC
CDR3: CASSQESTEGDYGYTF

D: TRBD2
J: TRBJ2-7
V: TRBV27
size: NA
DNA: TGTGCCAGCAGTTTCTCCGGGACTAATACCTACGAGCAGTACTTC
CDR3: CASSFSGTNTYEQYF

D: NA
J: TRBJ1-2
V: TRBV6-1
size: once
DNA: TGTGCCAGCAGCCAGACAGTTTACTATGGCTACACCTTC
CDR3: CASSQTVYYGYTF

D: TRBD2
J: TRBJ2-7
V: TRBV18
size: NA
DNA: TGTGCCAGCTCACCAGCTAGCGGGAGCTACGAGCAGTACTTC
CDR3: CASSPASGSYEQYF

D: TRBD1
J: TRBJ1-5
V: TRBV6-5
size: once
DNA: TGTGCCAGCAGCCAGGGACAGGGGGCTATTCAGCCCCAGCATTTT
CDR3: CASSQGQGAIQPQHF

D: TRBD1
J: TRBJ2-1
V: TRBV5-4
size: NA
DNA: TGTGCCAGCAGCTTGTGGGACAGGGGGAAGCATGAGCAGTTCTTC
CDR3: CASSLWDRGKHEQFF

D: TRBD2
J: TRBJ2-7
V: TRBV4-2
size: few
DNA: TGTGCCAGCAGCCAAGACCAGGCTAGCGGGAGGGTCCAGTACTTC
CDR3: CASSQDQASGRVQYF

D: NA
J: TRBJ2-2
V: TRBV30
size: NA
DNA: TGTGCCGTGCCGACTTCCACCGGGGAGCTGTTTTTT
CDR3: CAVPTSTGELFF

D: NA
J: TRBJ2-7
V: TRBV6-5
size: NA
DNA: TGTGCCAGCAGTTACTCGACTAGCTCCTACGAGCAGTACTTC
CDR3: CASSYSTSSYEQYF

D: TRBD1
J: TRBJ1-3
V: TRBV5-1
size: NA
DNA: TGCGCCAGCAGCCTGACAGGGATGTCTGGAAACACCATATATTTT
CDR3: CASSLTGMSGNTIYF

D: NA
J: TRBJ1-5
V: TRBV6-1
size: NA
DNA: TGTGCCAGCAGCGCCGGGACAATGGTTCAGCCCCAGCATTTT
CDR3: CASSAGTMVQPQHF

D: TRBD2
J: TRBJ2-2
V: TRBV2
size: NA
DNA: TGTGCCAGCCTCAGGGAGGGGCGTAACACCGGGGAGCTGTTTTTT
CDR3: CASLREGRNTGELFF

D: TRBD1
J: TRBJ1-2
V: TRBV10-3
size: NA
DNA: TGTGCCATCAGTGGACAGGGACCTTATGGCTACACCTTC
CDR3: CAISGQGPYGYTF